One sample yielded the 13 T cell receptor beta chains listed below, sequenced in a study of control samples from healthy donors and cancer patients. Libraries were prepared by immunoSEQ multiplex PCR; TCRdb keeps only in-frame clonotypes and omits some of them. The table shows around 29,000 clones, with approximately 79% occurring only once. Sequencing input: PBMCs. The origin of the receptors is a man aged 60 to 69 with head and neck cancer.

The chain employs TRBV28 and TRBJ2-5; D might be TRBD2 (5 bases). Trimming pared 3 bases from V and 2 bases from J, leaving 22 bases between. This CDR3 contains 18 residues. Germline-derived CDR1 and CDR2 are MDHEN and SYDVKM. The CDR3 sequence is CASSFTPSRGPRQETQYF. The CDR3, as DNA: TGTGCCAGCAGTTTTACCCCCTCCCGCGGGCCGAGGCAAGAGACCCAGTACTTC.

This chain connects TRBV10-3 to TRBJ2-1; maybe TRBD1 (5 bases). This CDR3 spans 15 amino acids. Trimming took off 0 bases at V and 3 bases at J, with 9 bases between the two ends. Germline V gene sequence: CDR1 ENHRY, CDR2 SYGVKD. The CDR3 region is CAISESWGLYNEQFF. CDR3 sequence (DNA): TGTGCCATCAGTGAGTCCTGGGGCCTCTACAATGAGCAGTTCTTC.

The chain joins TRBV18 to TRBJ1-3; D may be TRBD1 (5 bases). This CDR3 is built from 15 residues. The germline CDR1 and CDR2 sequences are KGHSH and LQKENI. Trimming cost V 2 bases and J 0 bases, with 8 bases left between them. CDR3 amino acids: CASSPEGLSGNTIYF. The CDR3 DNA reads as TGTGCCAGCTCACCAGAGGGACTCTCTGGAAACACCATATATTTT.

The chain combines TRBV19 with TRBJ2-4, with D unresolved. V was trimmed by 3 bases and J by 0 bases, leaving 9 bases between them. This CDR3 is 15 amino acids long. Germline V gene lookup returns CDR1 LNHDA and CDR2 SQIVND (reference sequence). Here the CDR3 DNA reads TGTGCCAGTAGTATTACCCAGCTAGCCAAAAACATTCAGTACTTC. Translation gives CASSITQLAKNIQYF.

This clone was recorded a few times. The chain has TRBV27 and TRBJ2-6, with 11 bases aligning to TRBD1. CDR1 and CDR2 from the germline V gene are MNHEY and SMNVEV (reference sequence). V dropped 6 bases and J dropped 2; count of bases not matched to a gene: 9. The CDR3 spans 18 residues. CDR3 region: CASRGLGTGGPGANVLTF. CDR3 coding DNA: TGTGCCAGCAGAGGTTTAGGGACAGGGGGGCCTGGGGCCAACGTCCTGACTTTC.

The chain combines TRBV4-3 with TRBJ1-1; tentative D call: TRBD1 (6 bases). The CDR3 is made up of 16 amino acids. V was pared by 0 bases and J by 1 base, with 12 bases between. Germline V gene sequence: CDR1 LGHNA, CDR2 YSLEER. This chain's CDR3 is CASSQDFGQQNTEAFF. The DNA of the CDR3 is TGCGCCAGCAGCCAAGATTTCGGACAGCAGAACACTGAAGCTTTCTTT.

The chain joins TRBV3-1 (or the pseudogene TRBV3-2) to TRBJ1-1; 8 nucleotides match TRBD1. Germline assignment: CDR1 LGHDT and CDR2 YNNKEL (reference sequence). Unmatched junction bases numbered 12, after V lost 4 bases and J lost 5 bases. This CDR3 is built from 16 residues. The CDR3 DNA reads as TGTGCCAGCAGCCCGCACTCAGGACAGGGAGGAACTGAAGCTTTCTTT. The encoded protein is CASSPHSGQGGTEAFF.

The V gene is TRBV5-5, the J gene TRBJ2-1; the match to TRBD2 covers 16 bases. With 0 bases clipped from V and 3 bases from J, the junction kept 9 bases outside the gene matches. The CDR3 length is 20 residues. Looked up from germline, CDR1 is SGHKS and CDR2 is YYEKEE (reference sequence). CDR3 in amino acids: CASSLDPGLAGGPIYNEQFF. CDR3 DNA: TGTGCCAGCAGCTTGGATCCGGGACTAGCGGGAGGGCCCATCTACAATGAGCAGTTCTTC.

This chain joins TRBV5-4 and TRBJ1-2; 10 bases map to TRBD1. Germline assignment: CDR1 SGHNT and CDR2 YYREEE (reference sequence). There are 18 residues in the CDR3. V gave up 0 bases and J gave up 7 bases; unmatched junction bases: 15. The CDR3, as DNA: TGTGCCAGCAGCTTGGGCTGGGACAGGGGATCACAAATGGGTGGCTACACCTTC. Translation gives CASSLGWDRGSQMGGYTF. Looking up the rest from reference TRBV5-4 and TRBJ1-2 gives the full variable domain: ETGVTQSPTHLIKTRGQQVTLRCSSQSGHNTVSWYQQALGQGPQFIFQYYREEENGRGNFPPRFSGLQFPNYSSELNVNALELDDSALYLCASSLGWDRGSQMGGYTFGSGTRLTVV.

The J gene is TRBJ1-2, the V gene TRBV6-5; 7 nucleotides line up with TRBD1. Unmatched junction bases numbered 4, after V lost 5 bases and J lost 4 bases. Per germline, CDR1 MNHEY and CDR2 SVGAGI. The CDR3 length is 13 residues. CDR3 protein: CASSQTGTYGYTF. In DNA, the CDR3 is TGTGCCAGCAGTCAGACAGGGACCTATGGCTACACCTTC.

J is TRBJ1-5 and V is TRBV24-1; 8 bases align to TRBD1. The CDR3 has 15 amino acids. Germline CDR1 reads KGHDR; CDR2 reads SFDVKD. J was trimmed by 5 bases and V by 4 bases; bases with no gene match: 6. CDR3 in amino acids: CATSDRRGPYQPQHF. CDR3 DNA: TGTGCCACCAGTGACCGCAGGGGGCCCTATCAGCCCCAGCATTTT.

The rearrangement links TRBV28 to TRBJ2-4, with D possibly matching TRBD1 (6 bases). V lost 8 bases and J lost 1, with 15 bases in between. CDR1 MDHEN and CDR2 SYDVKM come from the germline V gene. The CDR3 loop spans 15 amino acids. CDR3 nucleotides: TGTGCCAGCTCTACGTGGGGGCGGGCCAAAAACATTCAGTACTTC. It specifies CASSTWGRAKNIQYF. The variable domain in full, completed from reference TRBV28 and TRBJ2-4, reads DVKVTQSSRYLVKRTGEKVFLECVQDMDHENMFWYRQDPGLGLRLIYFSYDVKMKEKGDIPEGYSVSREKKERFSLILESASTNQTSMYLCASSTWGRAKNIQYFGAGTRLSVL.

There are a few counts of this clone. This rearrangement joins TRBV28 to TRBJ2-5; D call uncertain. Trimming took 3 bases from V and 0 from J, leaving 14 bases between them. Germline assignment: CDR1 MDHEN and CDR2 SYDVKM. This CDR3 comprises 16 residues. The DNA for the CDR3 is TGTGCCAGCAGTTTCCTTTGGGTCAGCGACCAAGAGACCCAGTACTTC. Protein sequence: CASSFLWVSDQETQYF. Full variable domain (outside the CDR3, taken from reference TRBV28 and TRBJ2-5): DVKVTQSSRYLVKRTGEKVFLECVQDMDHENMFWYRQDPGLGLRLIYFSYDVKMKEKGDIPEGYSVSREKKERFSLILESASTNQTSMYLCASSFLWVSDQETQYFGPGTRLLVL.